The entry that follows covers one T cell receptor beta chain sequence. Its antigen is not identified. Unique molecular identifiers were incorporated when the TCRbeta library was constructed. Via MiXCR, TCRdb re-called the PCR reads, giving one row per CDR3 protein. The sample has 610,000 or so distinct CDR3 sequences; 25% to 30% are singletons. This record comes from a study of T-cell reconstitution after alpha-beta-depleted transplantation in children. Study outcomes and limitations: Approximately two months post-transplant, alpha-beta T cells reportedly originated from several hundred expanded graft clones.

The CDR3 runs 12 residues. CDR1 is SEHNR and CDR2 is FQNEAQ in the germline V gene (reference sequence). The V gene lost 3 bases and the J gene lost 8 bases, with 8 bases spanning the gap. This TCR was recovered from a boy under two years old with Wiskott-Aldrich syndrome, due to receive a stem cell transplant. This specimen consisted of PBMCs, obtained before TCRalphabeta/CD19-depleted stem cell transplant. V usage is TRBV7-9 and J usage is TRBJ1-3; D call uncertain. CDR3 in DNA: TGTGCCAGCAGCTTGACGAGGGACACCATATATTTT. This gives the protein CASSLTRDTIYF.